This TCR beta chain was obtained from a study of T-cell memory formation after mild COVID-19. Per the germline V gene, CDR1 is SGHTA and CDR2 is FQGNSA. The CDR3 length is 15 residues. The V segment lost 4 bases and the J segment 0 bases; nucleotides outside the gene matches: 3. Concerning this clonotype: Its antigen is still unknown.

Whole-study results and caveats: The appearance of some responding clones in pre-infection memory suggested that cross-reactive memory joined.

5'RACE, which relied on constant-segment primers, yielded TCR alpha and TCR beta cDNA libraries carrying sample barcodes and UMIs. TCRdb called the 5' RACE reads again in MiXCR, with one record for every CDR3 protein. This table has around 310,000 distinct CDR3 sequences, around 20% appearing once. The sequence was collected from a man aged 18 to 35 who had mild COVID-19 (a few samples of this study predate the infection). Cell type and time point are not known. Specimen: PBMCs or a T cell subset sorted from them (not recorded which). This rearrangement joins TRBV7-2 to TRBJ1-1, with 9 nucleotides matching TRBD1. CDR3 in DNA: TGTGCCAGCAGCTGGACAGGGGCCGTGAACACTGAAGCTTTCTTT. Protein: CASSWTGAVNTEAFF.